These 4 T cell receptor beta chains share one sample of origin, sequenced in a study of blood T cell repertoires in COVID-19. The assay was immunoSEQ multiplex PCR, and TCRdb's table has in-frame clones only and misses some. The sample records over 600,000 clones, 90% being singletons. Sequencing was carried out using peripheral blood. These receptors were taken from a woman aged 18 to 35 with acute or convalescent COVID-19.

J is TRBJ2-3 and V is TRBV27; a possible D gene is TRBD2 (7 bases). The CDR3 is 17 amino acids. V was trimmed by 3 bases and J by 5 bases, leaving 21 bases between them. Per germline, CDR1 MNHEY and CDR2 SMNVEV (reference sequence). This chain's CDR3 is CASSLGRGPRWGDTQYF. CDR3 in DNA: TGTGCCAGCAGTTTGGGGCGGGGGCCCCGGTGGGGAGATACGCAGTATTTT.

In the case of this clone: Other DNA sequences in this sample translate to the same CDR3. The V call is TRBV9, the J call TRBJ1-4, with 8 nucleotides matching TRBD1. CDR1 and CDR2 (germline): SGDLS, YYNGEE. With V trimmed by 4 bases and J by 5 bases, 7 bases remained unmatched. The CDR3 has 15 amino acids. The CDR3 DNA reads TGTGCCAGCAGCCCCCGGACAGGGATAAATGAAAAACTGTTTTTT. Residues: CASSPRTGINEKLFF.

This chain links TRBV11-3 with TRBJ1-1; a weak D match, TRBD1 (5 bases). Per the germline V gene, CDR1 is SGHNT and CDR2 is YENEEA. The V and J ends lost 3 bases and 5 bases respectively, with 19 bases between them. The CDR3 consists of 16 residues. Written as DNA, the CDR3 is TGTGCCAGCAGCTTGGGTTTGGGGCGGCAACCAACTGAAGCTTTCTTT. Translated, it gives CASSLGLGRQPTEAFF.

This chain joins TRBV9 and TRBJ1-2, with no clear D. Germline V gene data show CDR1 as SGDLS and CDR2 as YYNGEE. The CDR3 totals 15 residues. Trimming pared 4 bases from V and 6 bases from J, leaving 19 bases between. The CDR3 DNA reads as TGTGCCAGCAGCTCAGGAGCGGAGGGATCTCATGGCTACACCTTC. This encodes CASSSGAEGSHGYTF. Based on the CDR3 plus reference TRBV9 and TRBJ1-2, the full variable domain is DSGVTQTPKHLITATGQRVTLRCSPRSGDLSVYWYQQSLDQGLQFLIQYYNGEERAKGNILERFSAQQFPDLHSELNLSSLELGDSALYFCASSSGAEGSHGYTFGSGTRLTVV.